The present T cell receptor (beta chain) was sequenced within a study of control samples from healthy donors and cancer patients. Trimming took 7 bases from V and 7 from J, leaving 28 bases between them. Per germline, CDR1 MDHEN and CDR2 SYDVKM. The CDR3 spans 17 residues. Clones were sequenced by immunoSEQ multiplex PCR, and TCRdb holds only the in-frame ones, with some missing. Of about 160,000 clones in the sample, over 85% were seen once. The origin of this receptor is a man under 40 in good health. The source material was blood. This rearrangement joins TRBV28 to TRBJ1-2; no clear D. The CDR3 here is CASTFTNGYSSVGGYTF. As DNA, the CDR3 is TGTGCCAGCACCTTCACCAATGGGTACAGTTCTGTCGGTGGCTACACCTTC.